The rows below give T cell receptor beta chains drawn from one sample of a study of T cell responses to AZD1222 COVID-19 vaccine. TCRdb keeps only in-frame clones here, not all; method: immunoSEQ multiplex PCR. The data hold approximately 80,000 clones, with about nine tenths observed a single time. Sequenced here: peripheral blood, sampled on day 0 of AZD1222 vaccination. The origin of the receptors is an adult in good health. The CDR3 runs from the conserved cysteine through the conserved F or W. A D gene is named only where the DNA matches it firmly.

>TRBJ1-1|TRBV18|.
CASSPTGLNTEAFF
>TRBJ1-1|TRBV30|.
CAWSEKDRGSLTEAFF
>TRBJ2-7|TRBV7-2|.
CASSSLQGGYEQYF
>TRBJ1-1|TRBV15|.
CATSLRPYVTEAFF
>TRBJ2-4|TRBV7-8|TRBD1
CASSLMLDRGSLAKNIQYF
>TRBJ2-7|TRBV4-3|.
CASSQGQGGAYEQYF
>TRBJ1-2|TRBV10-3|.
CAISESSSVDSYTF
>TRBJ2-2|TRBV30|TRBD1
CAWLTGGFGELFF
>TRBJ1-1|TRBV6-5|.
CASTLDRVNTEAFF
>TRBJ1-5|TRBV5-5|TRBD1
CASSWDRSNQPQHF
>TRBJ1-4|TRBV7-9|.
CASSLGWQGEKLFF
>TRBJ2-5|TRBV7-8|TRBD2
CASSLPSGGIGVQETQYF
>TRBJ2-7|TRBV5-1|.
CASSPGRITSYEQYF
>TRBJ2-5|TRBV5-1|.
CASSSQETQYF
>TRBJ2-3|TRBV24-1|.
CATSDLRGVADTQYF
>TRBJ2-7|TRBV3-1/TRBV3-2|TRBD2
CASSQGRTSGAGYEQYF
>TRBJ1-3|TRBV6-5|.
CASSYSGTGNTIYF
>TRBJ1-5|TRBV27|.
CASSDQGAYSNQPQHF
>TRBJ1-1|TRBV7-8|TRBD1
CASSRQGKSEAFF
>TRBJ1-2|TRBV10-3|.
CAISDRQSNYGYTF
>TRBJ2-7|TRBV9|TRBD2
CASSVGRLAGPSYEQYF
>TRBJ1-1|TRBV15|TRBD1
CATSIPQGRTEAFF
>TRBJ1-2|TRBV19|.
CASSLSDQGNYGYTF
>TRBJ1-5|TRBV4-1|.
CASNPQISNQPQHF
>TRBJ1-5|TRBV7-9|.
CASSLGYQPQHF
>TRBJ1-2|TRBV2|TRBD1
CASSGQGRYYGYTF
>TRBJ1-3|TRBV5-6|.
CASSAKLFSSGNTIYF
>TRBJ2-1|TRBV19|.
CASSTRSRFGQNNEQFF
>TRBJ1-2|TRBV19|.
CASTPQENYGYTF
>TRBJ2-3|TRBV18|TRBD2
CASSLLAGGTDTQYF
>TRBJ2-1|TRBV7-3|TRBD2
CASSPRSGGTYNEQFF
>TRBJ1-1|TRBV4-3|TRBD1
CASSPWRTGGGTEAFF
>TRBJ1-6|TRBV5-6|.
CASSFGQPASSPLHF
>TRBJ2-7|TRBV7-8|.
CASSSAGRDSHEQYF
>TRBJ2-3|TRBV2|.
CASSELRGSDTQYF
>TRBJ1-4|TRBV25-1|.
CASSAYEKLFF
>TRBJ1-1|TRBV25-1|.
CASKKGTGRAFF
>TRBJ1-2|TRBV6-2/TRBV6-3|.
CASSPDGNGYTF
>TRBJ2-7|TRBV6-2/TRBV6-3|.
CASSYEDRYEQYF